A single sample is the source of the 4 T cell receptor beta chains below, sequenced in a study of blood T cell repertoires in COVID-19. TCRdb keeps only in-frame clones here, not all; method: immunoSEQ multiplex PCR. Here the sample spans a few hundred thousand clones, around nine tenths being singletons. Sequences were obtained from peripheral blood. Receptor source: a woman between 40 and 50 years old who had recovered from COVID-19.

Here the CDR3 reads CASSQGSDTNTEAFF. CDR3 in DNA: TGTGCCAGCAGCCAAGGGTCGGACACGAACACTGAAGCTTTCTTT. The chain joins TRBV3-1 (or the pseudogene TRBV3-2) to TRBJ1-1; tentative D call: TRBD1 (5 bases). The V end was cut by 1 base, the J end by 1 base, with 10 bases between. Germline V CDR1 and CDR2: LGHDT, YNNKEL (reference sequence). The CDR3 totals 15 residues.

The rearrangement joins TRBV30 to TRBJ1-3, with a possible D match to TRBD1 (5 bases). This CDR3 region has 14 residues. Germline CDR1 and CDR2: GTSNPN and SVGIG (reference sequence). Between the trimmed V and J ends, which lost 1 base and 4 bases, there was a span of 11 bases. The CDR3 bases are TGTGCCTGGAGTGCCTCCCGGGGGGGAAACACCATATATTTT. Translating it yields CAWSASRGGNTIYF.

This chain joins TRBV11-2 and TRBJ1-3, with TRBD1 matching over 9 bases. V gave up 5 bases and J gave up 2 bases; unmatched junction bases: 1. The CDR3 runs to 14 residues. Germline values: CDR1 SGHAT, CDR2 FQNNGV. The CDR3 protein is CASSGTGTGNTIYF. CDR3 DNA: TGTGCCAGCAGCGGGACAGGGACTGGAAACACCATATATTTT.

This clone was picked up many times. The CDR3 DNA reads TGTGCCAGCACGAGACAGGGCACCCAAGAGACCCAGTACTTC. Residues: CASTRQGTQETQYF. V gene TRBV2 combines with J gene TRBJ2-5; TRBD1 matches 7 bases. J lost 1 base, V lost 7 bases, and 6 bases had no gene match. The CDR3 consists of 14 residues. Germline V gene data show CDR1 as SNHLY and CDR2 as FYNNEI.